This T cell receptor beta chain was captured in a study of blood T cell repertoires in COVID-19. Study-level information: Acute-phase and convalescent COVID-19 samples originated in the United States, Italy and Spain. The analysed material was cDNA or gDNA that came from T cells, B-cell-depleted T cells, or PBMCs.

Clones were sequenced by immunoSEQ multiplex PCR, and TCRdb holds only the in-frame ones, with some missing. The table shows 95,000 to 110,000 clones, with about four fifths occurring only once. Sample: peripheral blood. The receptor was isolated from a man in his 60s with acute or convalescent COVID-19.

DNA for the CDR3: TGTGCCAGCAGCGCCCCGGGACTTTCCTCCGGGGAGCTGTTTTTT. It specifies CASSAPGLSSGELFF. This chain uses TRBV9 with TRBJ2-2, with D possibly matching TRBD2 (6 bases). The CDR3 contains 15 residues. In germline, CDR1 is SGDLS, CDR2 YYNGEE. V shed 3 bases and J shed 6 bases, with 15 bases lying between them.